The 7 T cell receptor beta chains listed next were all sequenced from one sample in a study of early T cells in non-severe SARS-CoV-2 infection. TCRdb itself ran the 5' RACE reads through MiXCR, one entry per CDR3 protein. The repertoire holds some 80,000 distinct CDR3 sequences, with 12% as singletons. This sample comprised whole blood, obtained at baseline. These receptors were taken from an adult who was a healthcare worker with PCR-confirmed SARS-CoV-2 infection or an uninfected control (not recorded which). The donor label of this sample is uncertain.

This clonotype was seen ten or more times. The genes are TRBV7-3 and TRBJ2-1; 8 nucleotides line up with TRBD2. CDR1 is SGHTA and CDR2 is FQGTGA in the germline V gene. The CDR3 contains 15 residues. Trimming at V came to 5 bases and at J to 0 bases, leaving 3 bases not matched to a gene. In nucleotides, the CDR3 is TGTGCCAGCAGCCTAAGCGGGAGCTCCTACAATGAGCAGTTCTTC. This translates into CASSLSGSSYNEQFF.

Only a few counts were recorded for this clonotype. The rearrangement uses TRBV7-9 and TRBJ1-1; TRBD1 aligns across 9 bases. CDR3 length: 18 residues. V dropped 0 bases and J dropped 0; count of bases not matched to a gene: 8. Germline CDR1 reads SEHNR; CDR2 reads FQNEAQ (reference sequence). The CDR3 region has the DNA TGTGCCAGCAGCTTAGCCCCGGGACAGGGTGGAGTGAACACTGAAGCTTTCTTT. This encodes CASSLAPGQGGVNTEAFF.

The chain carries TRBV7-9 and TRBJ2-7; TRBD1 or TRBD2 may be the D gene (6 bases each). The V end lost 1 base, the J end lost 6 bases, and 13 bases lay between the germline ends. The germline CDR1 and CDR2 sequences are SEHNR and FQNEAQ (reference sequence). There are 14 residues in the CDR3. In DNA, the CDR3 is TGTGCCAGCAGCTTAGACGGACCGGGGGCCGAGCAGTACTTC. Protein sequence: CASSLDGPGAEQYF.

This clonotype was recorded a few times. The rearrangement links TRBV5-1 to TRBJ2-3, with D unclear. The CDR3 is made up of 13 amino acids. Germline V gene data show CDR1 as SGHRS and CDR2 as YFSETQ. With 4 bases removed from V and 3 bases from J, the gap between germline ends came to 9 bases. CDR3 in DNA: TGCGCCAGCAGCGGTACGGCGACAGATACGCAGTATTTT. It is translated as CASSGTATDTQYF.

This clonotype was recorded many times. V usage is TRBV9 and J usage is TRBJ2-5; 10 nucleotides line up with TRBD2. This CDR3 contains 16 residues. Germline loops: CDR1 SGDLS, CDR2 YYNGEE. Trimming removed 0 bases from V and 1 base from J; junction bases left unmatched: 3. The CDR3 nucleotides read TGTGCCAGCAGCGTAGGGGCTAGCGGGAGCCAAGAGACCCAGTACTTC. It yields the protein CASSVGASGSQETQYF.

J is TRBJ2-5 and V is TRBV5-1; 7 nucleotides match TRBD2. CDR3 size: 15 residues. J was trimmed by 1 base and V by 1 base; bases with no gene match: 4. Germline V gene sequence: CDR1 SGHRS, CDR2 YFSETQ. The CDR3: CASSLPSGAQETQYF. The CDR3 DNA reads TGCGCCAGCAGCTTGCCTAGCGGAGCCCAAGAGACCCAGTACTTC.

This chain links TRBV5-1 with TRBJ1-1, with D perhaps matching TRBD1 (6 bases). Germline CDR1 is SGHRS and CDR2 is YFSETQ. V lost 2 bases to trimming and J lost 1 base, with 9 bases between them. CDR3 length: 14 residues. The CDR3 loop reads CASSFGGGNTEAFF. CDR3 in DNA: TGCGCCAGCAGCTTTGGGGGCGGGAACACTGAAGCTTTCTTT.